These T cell receptor beta chains were read from a single sample in a study of shared clonotypes between healthy human individuals. TCRdb's table, derived via immunoSEQ multiplex PCR, lists solely in-frame clones and lacks some. Here the sample spans 760,000 or so clones, just over 95% being singletons. The sequenced sample was naive CD8+ T cells sorted from blood. These receptors were obtained from a man aged 25-40 years in good health. The CDR3 runs from the conserved cysteine through the conserved F or W. D genes are given only for firm matches. A row's size may be missing; if present it is once, few, many or a size class.

clone_size: .; d_call: .; v_call: TRBV19; j_call: TRBJ1-1; cdr3_aa: CASTSPWGHTEAFF; cdr3_nt: TGTGCCAGTACTTCCCCCTGGGGGCACACTGAAGCTTTCTTT
clone_size: .; d_call: .; v_call: TRBV30; j_call: TRBJ2-2; cdr3_aa: CAWSVPVAQPPTGELFF; cdr3_nt: TGTGCCTGGAGTGTACCCGTAGCGCAACCCCCTACCGGGGAGCTGTTTTTT
clone_size: .; d_call: TRBD1; v_call: TRBV19; j_call: TRBJ1-1; cdr3_aa: CASSILDRGQAFF; cdr3_nt: TGTGCCAGTAGTATTCTAGACAGGGGGCAAGCTTTCTTT
clone_size: .; d_call: .; v_call: TRBV7-9; j_call: TRBJ2-7; cdr3_aa: CASSLADRADEQYF; cdr3_nt: TGTGCCAGCAGCTTAGCGGATAGGGCCGACGAGCAGTACTTC
clone_size: .; d_call: .; v_call: TRBV5-5; j_call: TRBJ2-7; cdr3_aa: CASSTGTYYEQYF; cdr3_nt: TGTGCCAGCAGCACCGGGACCTACTACGAGCAGTACTTC
clone_size: .; d_call: .; v_call: TRBV5-4; j_call: TRBJ2-7; cdr3_aa: CASSLTGETHEQYF; cdr3_nt: TGTGCCAGCAGCCTAACGGGAGAAACCCACGAGCAGTACTTC
clone_size: .; d_call: TRBD1; v_call: TRBV5-1; j_call: TRBJ1-1; cdr3_aa: CASSLTGVNTEAFF; cdr3_nt: TGCGCCAGCAGCCTCACAGGGGTGAACACTGAAGCTTTCTTT
clone_size: .; d_call: TRBD1; v_call: TRBV19; j_call: TRBJ2-5; cdr3_aa: CASREAGGETQYF; cdr3_nt: TGTGCCAGTAGAGAGGCAGGGGGAGAGACCCAGTACTTC
clone_size: .; d_call: TRBD1; v_call: TRBV6-5; j_call: TRBJ1-2; cdr3_aa: CASSSRTGWEGYTF; cdr3_nt: TGTGCCAGCAGTTCACGGACAGGGTGGGAGGGCTACACCTTC
clone_size: .; d_call: .; v_call: TRBV11-2; j_call: TRBJ2-7; cdr3_aa: CASSLVYEQYF; cdr3_nt: TGTGCCAGCAGCTTAGTCTACGAGCAGTACTTC
clone_size: .; d_call: .; v_call: TRBV10-3; j_call: TRBJ2-1; cdr3_aa: CAISEYGASSYNEQFF; cdr3_nt: TGTGCCATCAGTGAGTACGGGGCCAGCTCCTACAATGAGCAGTTCTTC
clone_size: .; d_call: .; v_call: TRBV11-2; j_call: TRBJ2-3; cdr3_aa: CASSPLSQSSTDTQYF; cdr3_nt: TGTGCCAGCAGCCCACTTAGCCAATCTAGCACAGATACGCAGTATTTT
clone_size: once; d_call: .; v_call: TRBV5-1; j_call: TRBJ2-7; cdr3_aa: CASRVEAGTLGVYEQYF; cdr3_nt: TGCGCCAGCAGGGTGGAGGCCGGGACTCTAGGAGTCTACGAGCAGTACTTC
clone_size: .; d_call: .; v_call: TRBV5-4; j_call: TRBJ2-4; cdr3_aa: CASSLPGDLWNIQYF; cdr3_nt: TGTGCCAGCAGCTTGCCAGGGGATTTATGGAACATTCAGTACTTC
clone_size: few; d_call: .; v_call: TRBV9; j_call: TRBJ2-7; cdr3_aa: CASSEGGADEQYF; cdr3_nt: TGTGCCAGCAGCGAGGGGGGCGCAGACGAGCAGTACTTC
clone_size: few; d_call: .; v_call: TRBV7-8; j_call: TRBJ2-7; cdr3_aa: CASSTGGVSYEQYF; cdr3_nt: TGTGCCAGCAGCACTGGCGGGGTCTCCTACGAGCAGTACTTC
clone_size: .; d_call: .; v_call: TRBV7-2; j_call: TRBJ2-7; cdr3_aa: CASSLAGLSYEQYF; cdr3_nt: TGTGCCAGCAGCTTAGCGGGACTCTCCTACGAGCAGTACTTC
clone_size: .; d_call: .; v_call: TRBV9; j_call: TRBJ2-1; cdr3_aa: CASSARWASTYYNEQFF; cdr3_nt: TGTGCCAGCAGCGCAAGGTGGGCTAGCACCTACTACAATGAGCAGTTCTTC
clone_size: .; d_call: TRBD1; v_call: TRBV11-2; j_call: TRBJ1-1; cdr3_aa: CASSSRDRVPEAFF; cdr3_nt: TGTGCCAGCAGCTCCCGGGACAGGGTCCCTGAAGCTTTCTTT
clone_size: .; d_call: TRBD1; v_call: TRBV15; j_call: TRBJ1-2; cdr3_aa: CATSRGTGSHLDYGYTF; cdr3_nt: TGTGCCACCAGCAGAGGGACAGGGAGTCACCTCGACTATGGCTACACCTTC
clone_size: once; d_call: TRBD1; v_call: TRBV7-9; j_call: TRBJ2-1; cdr3_aa: CASSLIGQGEDNEQFF; cdr3_nt: TGTGCCAGCAGCTTAATAGGACAGGGTGAGGACAATGAGCAGTTCTTC
clone_size: .; d_call: .; v_call: TRBV11-2; j_call: TRBJ1-1; cdr3_aa: CASSQQGPEAFF; cdr3_nt: TGTGCCAGCAGCCAGCAGGGCCCTGAAGCTTTCTTT
clone_size: .; d_call: TRBD2; v_call: TRBV27; j_call: TRBJ2-3; cdr3_aa: CASSSNSGRATDTQYF; cdr3_nt: TGTGCCAGCAGTTCAAATAGCGGGAGGGCCACAGATACGCAGTATTTT
clone_size: .; d_call: .; v_call: TRBV29-1; j_call: TRBJ2-7; cdr3_aa: CSVEEGNRDRAYEQYF; cdr3_nt: TGCAGCGTTGAAGAGGGGAACAGGGATCGGGCCTACGAGCAGTACTTC
clone_size: .; d_call: TRBD1; v_call: TRBV7-6; j_call: TRBJ2-1; cdr3_aa: CASSLGTGAMDEQFF; cdr3_nt: TGTGCCAGCAGCCTAGGGACAGGGGCTATGGATGAGCAGTTCTTC
clone_size: .; d_call: .; v_call: TRBV7-9; j_call: TRBJ2-3; cdr3_aa: CASISPTLSDTQYF; cdr3_nt: TGTGCCAGCATTAGCCCCACCCTCTCAGATACGCAGTATTTT
clone_size: .; d_call: .; v_call: TRBV27; j_call: TRBJ2-2; cdr3_aa: CASRPVTGELFF; cdr3_nt: TGTGCCAGCAGACCTGTTACCGGGGAGCTGTTTTTT
clone_size: .; d_call: .; v_call: TRBV7-6; j_call: TRBJ2-5; cdr3_aa: CASSSWGTQYF; cdr3_nt: TGTGCCAGCAGCTCTTGGGGGACCCAGTACTTC
clone_size: .; d_call: .; v_call: TRBV7-3; j_call: TRBJ2-1; cdr3_aa: CASSLGLGSYNEQFF; cdr3_nt: TGTGCCAGCAGCTTAGGGTTGGGCTCCTACAATGAGCAGTTCTTC
clone_size: .; d_call: TRBD2; v_call: TRBV28; j_call: TRBJ2-7; cdr3_aa: CASRPPGLADEQYF; cdr3_nt: TGTGCCAGCAGGCCTCCGGGACTAGCGGACGAGCAGTACTTC
clone_size: .; d_call: .; v_call: TRBV28; j_call: TRBJ1-1; cdr3_aa: CASSLRGSATEAFF; cdr3_nt: TGTGCCAGCAGTTTGCGGGGGTCCGCCACTGAAGCTTTCTTT
clone_size: .; d_call: .; v_call: TRBV28; j_call: TRBJ2-2; cdr3_aa: CASSPRLWLEGTGELFF; cdr3_nt: TGTGCCAGCAGTCCTCGTCTTTGGTTGGAGGGCACCGGGGAGCTGTTTTTT
clone_size: .; d_call: .; v_call: TRBV7-8; j_call: TRBJ2-3; cdr3_aa: CASSLDVVAGDTQYF; cdr3_nt: TGTGCCAGCAGCTTAGACGTCGTTGCTGGGGATACGCAGTATTTT
clone_size: .; d_call: .; v_call: TRBV5-1; j_call: TRBJ2-7; cdr3_aa: CASSYRGGTYEQYF; cdr3_nt: TGCGCCAGCAGCTACCGGGGAGGCACCTACGAGCAGTACTTC
clone_size: .; d_call: .; v_call: TRBV28; j_call: TRBJ2-1; cdr3_aa: CASKGTGTPQDGEQFF; cdr3_nt: TGTGCCAGCAAAGGAACCGGGACACCACAGGATGGTGAGCAGTTCTTC
clone_size: .; d_call: .; v_call: TRBV19; j_call: TRBJ2-7; cdr3_aa: CASSPDTYEQYF; cdr3_nt: TGTGCCAGTAGTCCAGACACCTACGAGCAGTACTTC
clone_size: .; d_call: TRBD2; v_call: TRBV7-7; j_call: TRBJ2-7; cdr3_aa: CASSVAGGYEQYF; cdr3_nt: TGTGCCAGCAGTGTAGCGGGAGGCTACGAGCAGTACTTC
clone_size: .; d_call: .; v_call: TRBV7-9; j_call: TRBJ2-7; cdr3_aa: CASSSGSSSYEQYF; cdr3_nt: TGTGCCAGCAGCTCAGGTTCTAGCTCCTACGAGCAGTACTTC
clone_size: .; d_call: .; v_call: TRBV9; j_call: TRBJ2-2; cdr3_aa: CASSGVTGELFF; cdr3_nt: TGTGCCAGCAGCGGCGTGACCGGGGAGCTGTTTTTT